Listed here is a single TCR beta chain. Specified time point: newly diagnosed GD, antithyroid drugs for less than 3 months. There was RNA extracted from PBMCs, and the TCR library was made from it. The CDR3 extends over 18 amino acids. CDR1 is SGHTS, CDR2 YDEGEE, per germline. V gave up 0 bases and J gave up 0 bases, with 13 bases separating them. The sample originates from a study of regulatory T cells in long-lasting Graves disease. Researchers made TCR beta libraries by using iRepertoire HTBI primers and running Arm-PCR on CDR3 regions. Each CDR3 protein is one row after TCRdb ran MiXCR on the multiplex PCR reads. The sample has 450,000 to 700,000 distinct CDR3 sequences; less than 15% are singletons. This sample also belongs to another study, concerning T cells in Graves' hyperthyroidism and ophthalmopathy.

Source: peripheral blood mononuclear cells (PBMCs), taken at new diagnosis, from a patient treated with antithyroid drugs. The rearrangement uses TRBV5-8 and TRBJ2-6; D could derive from TRBD1 or TRBD2 (5 bases each). This clonotype originated in a man in his thirties or forties with Graves disease. Here the CDR3 DNA reads TGTGCCAGCAGCTTGGCCATGGGGGTATCCTCTGGGGCCAACGTCCTGACTTTC. This translates into CASSLAMGVSSGANVLTF.